This T cell receptor (beta chain) was documented in a study of shared clonotypes between healthy human individuals. Deep-level assay runs were performed. Genomic DNA from each subset was divided evenly over several immunoSEQ plates. Produced via immunoSEQ multiplex PCR; TCRdb's table is partial and in-frame only. The data show hundreds of thousands of clones, under 80% seen once. This clone was detected only a few times. Antigen specificity is unknown. Trimming cost V 5 bases and J 2 bases, with 10 bases left between them. CDR3 length: 14 amino acids. Germline CDR1 and CDR2: MNHNY and SVGAGI (reference sequence). General observations from the study: All-four-donor shared clonotypes had higher generation probabilities than non-shared clonotypes did.

Input material: memory CD4+ T cells sorted from blood. Regarding subset: CD45RA-negative fraction. The gene calls are TRBV6-6 and TRBJ1-3; D is unresolved. This TCR came from a woman aged 30 to 39 in good health. CDR3 bases: TGTGCCAGCAGTCCTGGGCCAGCTGGAAACACCATATATTTT. It yields the protein CASSPGPAGNTIYF.